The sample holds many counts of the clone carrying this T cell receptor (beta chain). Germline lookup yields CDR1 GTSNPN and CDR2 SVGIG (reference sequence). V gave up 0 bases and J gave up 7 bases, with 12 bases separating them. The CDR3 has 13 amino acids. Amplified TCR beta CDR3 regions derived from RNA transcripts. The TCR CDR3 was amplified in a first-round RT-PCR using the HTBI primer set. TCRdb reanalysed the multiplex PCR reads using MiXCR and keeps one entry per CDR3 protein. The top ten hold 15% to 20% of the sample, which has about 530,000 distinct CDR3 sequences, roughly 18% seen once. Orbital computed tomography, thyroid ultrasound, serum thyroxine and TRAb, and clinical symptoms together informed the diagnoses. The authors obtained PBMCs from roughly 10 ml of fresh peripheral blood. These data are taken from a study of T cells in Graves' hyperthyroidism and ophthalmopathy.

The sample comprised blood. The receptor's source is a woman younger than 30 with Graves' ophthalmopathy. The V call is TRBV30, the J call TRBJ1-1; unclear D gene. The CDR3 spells CAWSVLPGSEAFF. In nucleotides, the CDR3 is TGTGCCTGGAGTGTTCTACCCGGGAGTGAAGCTTTCTTT.